This TCR beta chain was sequenced in a study of post-analysis software for immune sequencing data (dated by TCRdb to the mid-2010s). Study-level background: Recorded disease courses included relapsing-remitting, secondary progressive and progressive-relapsing multiple sclerosis, with some patients lacking subtype annotation. A subset of samples was prepared in parallel using single-end sample barcoding, then pooled and co-amplified after Illumina adapter ligation. Patient repertoires were compared against over ten previously published healthy control repertoires from donors aged roughly 6 to 28 years. Summary of the overall study and its limitations: The multiple sclerosis patient group was slightly younger than the control group. Significantly higher frequencies in patients than in controls were found for a few TRBV segments, including TRBV5-6, TRBV5-1 and TRBV20-1. Direct clustering with F measure revealed strong co-clustering of samples prepared in the same batch, which led to a batch-effect correction. Compared with controls, multiple sclerosis patients had significantly lower normalized Chao1 diversity, a finding suggesting substantial peripheral T-cell clonal expansion.

To demonstrate the VDJtools post-analysis software, TCR beta repertoires were profiled from the peripheral blood of over ten young patients with multiple sclerosis. The multiple sclerosis patients were children and adolescents ranging in age from about 6 to 17 years. With respect to this clonotype: This receptor's antigen is unknown. No base quality information exists; no much larger clone differs at one position.

According to the germline V gene (reference sequence), CDR1 reads DFQATT and CDR2 reads SNEGSKA. The CDR3 covers 14 residues, taking in both the cysteine and the phenylalanine. Just the 42-base CDR3 DNA is kept, in frame starting at base 1. The V end gives up 6 bases and the J end 4 bases, leaving 11 bases in the junction not matched to a gene. Receptors were amplified or captured by PCR. Sequencing was carried out with an Illumina HiSeq 2500. Unique molecular identifiers were incorporated into TCR beta cDNA libraries to reduce PCR and sequencing biases. Per 1 to 10 million input T cells, approximately 500,000 cDNA molecules were obtained, such that each molecule approximated one T cell. The same protocol used for the earlier healthy control dataset was applied to prepare and sequence the patient libraries. Samples belonging to the same batch were prepared together, multiplexed and sequenced on a shared HiSeq lane. Processing in the source paper ran as follows. MIGEC was used to process the raw barcoded reads, and molecular identifier groups with only a single read were discarded before consensus assembly and CDR3 extraction. Clonotype tables were post-analysed with VDJtools, normalizing diversity by down-sampling all datasets to the smallest sample size. To correct batch-related cross-sample contamination, repertoire overlap clustering matched CDR3 amino acid sequences but not nucleotide sequences. TCRdb reprocessing: public reads trimmed at Q25 with fastp, clones called with MiXCR, in-frame beta chains kept. Rows with one shared CDR3 protein collapse into an entry with the most common genes and DNA. The V and J calls reflect TCRdb's pipeline rather than the authors' work. The sample records 180,000 or so distinct CDR3 sequences, approximately 30% of which are singletons. Nearly 3.5% of the sample goes to the ten largest clones.

The receptor comes from a girl younger than 18 with multiple sclerosis. The sample consisted of blood. The receptor chain draws on TRBV20-1 and TRBJ1-2, and 7 junction bases match TRBD1. The nucleotide sequence is TGCAGTGCCACCCCGACAGGGTCTGGCTATGGCTACACCTTC. The resulting protein is CSATPTGSGYGYTF.